What follows are 12 T cell receptor beta chains derived from one specimen sequenced in a study of T cell repertoires in cytomegalovirus infection. TCRdb reanalysed the reads using MiXCR and keeps one entry per CDR3 protein. The repertoire has about 140,000 distinct CDR3 sequences, about 6.5% of them found once; the top ten carry roughly 18%. The sequencing input was PBMCs. Receptors originate from a human donor in good health (CMV status not recorded). Some clones in this sample may be carry-over from other donors' samples.

This clonotype has just a few counts. The rearrangement joins TRBV6-6 to TRBJ2-1; TRBD2 agrees at 11 bases. The CDR3 is 14 amino acids. V gave up 5 bases and J gave up 6 bases; unmatched junction bases: 3. From germline, CDR1 is MNHNY and CDR2 SVGAGI (reference sequence). The CDR3 bases are TGTGCCAGCAGTCAGACTAGCGGGGCCAATGAGCAGTTCTTC. Translated, it gives CASSQTSGANEQFF.

This clonotype was found many times. The CDR3 DNA follows: TGTGCCAGCCGACTAAGGACAGCAACTAATGAAAAACTGTTTTTT. This translates into CASRLRTATNEKLFF. The chain employs TRBV9 and TRBJ1-4; D possibly corresponds to TRBD1 (6 bases). Germline V gene sequence: CDR1 SGDLS, CDR2 YYNGEE. The germline V and J ends were trimmed by 7 bases and 0 bases, with 13 bases remaining between them. The CDR3 spans 15 residues. The full variable domain, in which reference TRBV9 and TRBJ1-4 provide the parts outside the CDR3, is DSGVTQTPKHLITATGQRVTLRCSPRSGDLSVYWYQQSLDQGLQFLIQYYNGEERAKGNILERFSAQQFPDLHSELNLSSLELGDSALYFCASRLRTATNEKLFFGSGTQLSVL.

This chain joins TRBV20-1 and TRBJ1-2, with a weak D call TRBD1 (6 bases). Looked up from germline, CDR1 is DFQATT and CDR2 is SNEGSKA (reference sequence). V gave up 5 bases and J gave up 0 bases, with 10 bases separating them. The CDR3 contains 13 residues. The CDR3 nucleotides read TGCAGTGCTGGCAGGGGAACTAACTATGGCTACACCTTC. It codes for CSAGRGTNYGYTF.

This clonotype was detected many times. The J gene is TRBJ2-5, the V gene TRBV7-2; the D gene is possibly TRBD1 (6 bases). The germline gives CDR1 SGHTA, CDR2 FQGNSA. V dropped 1 base and J dropped 2 bases, with 8 bases sitting between them. This CDR3 region has 14 residues. The CDR3: CASSLGGQQETQYF. The CDR3 DNA is TGTGCCAGCAGCTTAGGAGGACAGCAAGAGACCCAGTACTTC.

In this sample, this clonotype turned up many times. The germline gene is not matched at one end of the junction; a read error may be the cause. The rearrangement uses TRBV6-5 and TRBJ2-4; D gene unclear. From germline, CDR1 is MNHEY and CDR2 SVGAGI. The length of the CDR3 is 13 residues. For the CDR3, the DNA is TGTGCCAGCAGTAACGGAGCCCAAAACATTCAGTACTTC. This encodes CASSNGAQNIQYF.

This clonotype occurred many times. The V and J genes are TRBV12-3 or TRBV12-4 and TRBJ1-2; tentative D call: TRBD1 (6 bases). This CDR3 contains 15 residues. Trimming cost V 2 bases and J 7 bases, with 17 bases left between them. CDR3 sequence reads: CASSLSLGRGGGYTF. CDR3 nucleotides: TGTGCCAGCAGTTTATCGCTGGGCAGGGGTGGTGGCTACACCTTC.

Many counts were recorded for this clonotype. The chain carries TRBV7-6 and TRBJ1-1; 8 bases agree with TRBD1. In germline, CDR1 is SGHVS, CDR2 FNYEAQ. The V segment lost 1 base and the J segment 4 bases; nucleotides outside the gene matches: 8. CDR3 length: 16 residues. CDR3 bases: TGTGCCAGCAGCTTAGGGACAGGGTCGGCGCTCACTGAAGCTTTCTTT. Its protein is CASSLGTGSALTEAFF.

This clonotype was seen only a few times. The V call is TRBV5-1, the J call TRBJ2-1, with TRBD2 identical over 11 bases. Germline V gene sequence: CDR1 SGHRS, CDR2 YFSETQ. The V segment lost 4 bases and the J segment 4 bases; nucleotides outside the gene matches: 4. This CDR3 region has 15 residues. CDR3 amino acids: CASSPSGGRYNEQFF. The CDR3 DNA follows: TGCGCCAGCAGCCCTAGCGGGGGGAGGTACAATGAGCAGTTCTTC.

This clonotype was detected many times. The rearrangement links TRBV12-3 or TRBV12-4 to TRBJ1-2; tentatively, D is TRBD1 (6 bases). The CDR3 is made up of 13 amino acids. V was shortened by 5 bases and J by 4 bases, with 11 bases between the two germline ends. The CDR3, as DNA: TGTGCCAGCAGTCGACAGGACTTCTATGGCTACACCTTC. Amino acids: CASSRQDFYGYTF.

This clonotype has ten or more counts. As DNA, the CDR3 is TGTGCCAGCAGTTTAGGGGGTCCAGGGAAAGCTTTCTTT. Amino acids: CASSLGGPGKAFF. The chain recombines TRBV12-3 or TRBV12-4 with TRBJ1-1; tentative D call: TRBD1 (5 bases). V shed 1 base and J shed 9 bases, with 12 bases lying between them. This CDR3 region has 13 residues.

This clonotype was counted many times. The chain joins TRBV7-9 to TRBJ1-6; possible D gene TRBD1, 6 bases. The germline V and J ends were trimmed by 1 base and 4 bases, with 8 bases remaining between them. The germline gives CDR1 SEHNR, CDR2 FQNEAQ (reference sequence). The CDR3 consists of 15 residues. The CDR3 is CASSLDGQYNSPLHF. The CDR3 nucleotides are TGTGCCAGCAGCTTAGATGGACAGTATAATTCACCCCTCCACTTT. Looking up the rest from reference TRBV7-9 and TRBJ1-6 gives the full variable domain: DTGVSQNPRHKITKRGQNVTFRCDPISEHNRLYWYRQTLGQGPEFLTYFQNEAQLEKSRLLSDRFSAERPKGSFSTLEIQRTEQGDSAMYLCASSLDGQYNSPLHFGNGTRLTVT.

This clonotype was recorded many times. The chain couples TRBV7-2 to TRBJ2-3; a possible D gene is TRBD2 (7 bases). The CDR3 totals 16 residues. Trimming stripped 7 bases from V and 0 bases from J, with 17 bases between. Germline CDR1 and CDR2: SGHTA and FQGNSA. In DNA, the CDR3 is TGTGCCAGCACCCGGCTCCGGGGGGCGAGCACAGATACGCAGTATTTT. Protein sequence: CASTRLRGASTDTQYF.